The clone carrying this TCR beta chain came up many times. The target antigen is unknown. This sample stems from a study of T cells in Graves' hyperthyroidism and ophthalmopathy. Graves' hyperthyroidism without ophthalmopathy progression within 18 months was termed stable. The study based diagnoses on clinical symptoms, serum thyroxine and TRAb, thyroid ultrasound and orbital computed tomography. 9.5 to 10 ml fresh peripheral blood yielded the PBMCs. Amplified TCR beta CDR3 regions derived from RNA transcripts. Researchers ran a first-round RT-PCR on the TCR CDR3 using the HTBI primer set. TCRdb called the multiplex PCR reads again in MiXCR, with one record for every CDR3 protein. This table has about 700,000 distinct CDR3 sequences, 14% appearing once. J gave up 7 bases and V 6 bases, and 18 bases lay outside the gene matches. Germline V gene lookup returns CDR1 DFQATT and CDR2 SNEGSKA (reference sequence). This CDR3 region has 17 residues.

Study-wide findings and caveats: Progression to ophthalmopathy was predicted a median of about six months early.

Specimen: blood. The sequence derives from a woman younger than 30 with Graves' hyperthyroidism. The genes are TRBV20-1 and TRBJ2-1; 10 bases line up with TRBD2. The CDR3 sequence: CSAKNEVAGGPRNEQFF. The CDR3 nucleotides are TGCAGTGCCAAGAACGAAGTAGCGGGAGGTCCCCGGAATGAGCAGTTCTTC.